The TCR beta chain described here comes from a study of regulatory and conventional T cells in RAG deficiency. Germline V gene data show CDR1 as MNHNS and CDR2 as SASEGT. The CDR3 loop spans 15 amino acids. V dropped 6 bases and J dropped 1 base, with 15 bases sitting between them. The sorted conventional CD4+ T cells were CD25-low and CD127-high, with genomic DNA sequenced. The repertoire was sequenced with immunoSEQ multiplex PCR; TCRdb's copy has only in-frame clones and lacks some. The sample lists around 30,000 clones; roughly 96% were seen once. Overall study results and limits: Shannon entropy was markedly lower and Simpson indices higher in RAG-deficient patients than control T-cell subsets. Patient subsets had shorter CDR3s; Omenn Treg-Tconv overlap exceeded 90%.

This clone is a singleton in its sample. Antigen specificity is unknown. The same specimen was also included in a second study, on regulatory T cells. As that study records: Amplification used 52 TRBV primers and 13 TRBJ primers.

The chain employs TRBV6-1 and TRBJ1-1; no clear D. The receptor comes from a human donor in good health. Sequenced input: CD25- CD4+ T cells sorted from blood. CDR3 nucleotide sequence: TGTGCCAGCAGGGCCCCAGGCATAGGGAACACTGAAGCTTTCTTT. Translating it yields CASRAPGIGNTEAFF.